The next 23 T cell receptor beta chains were all read from a single sample in a study of OX40 agonist ivuxolimab in advanced cancers. The table came from immunoSEQ multiplex PCR; TCRdb's copy has only in-frame clones and leaves some out. The sample includes about 51,000 clones, over 75% of them seen just once. The sequences come from CD4+ or CD8+ T cells sorted from blood, collected in a trial of the OX40 agonist ivuxolimab. The receptors stem from an adult with an advanced solid tumor such as melanoma, head and neck, liver or kidney cancer.

The chain joins TRBV15 to TRBJ1-2; D unclear. This CDR3 comprises 17 residues. Trimming pared 5 bases from V and 6 bases from J, leaving 25 bases between. Germline assignment: CDR1 LNHNV and CDR2 YYDKDF (reference sequence). CDR3 sequence (DNA): TGTGCCACCAGCCCCCTTCTTAAGGGATTACTGGGGAATGGCTACACCTTC. It is translated as CATSPLLKGLLGNGYTF. Drawing the rest from reference TRBV15 and TRBJ1-2, the complete variable domain is DAMVIQNPRYQVTQFGKPVTLSCSQTLNHNVMYWYQQKSSQAPKLLFHYYDKDFNNEADTPDNFQSRRPNTSFCFLDIRSPGLGDTAMYLCATSPLLKGLLGNGYTFGSGTRLTVV.

The chain joins TRBV5-1 to TRBJ1-6; perhaps TRBD1 as D (6 bases). This CDR3 spans 15 amino acids. V was trimmed by 6 bases and J by 7 bases, leaving 17 bases between them. The germline gives CDR1 SGHRS, CDR2 YFSETQ. The CDR3 DNA sequence: TGCGCCAGCACCTATATGGGGGCTTCGAATTCACCCCTCCACTTT. Residues: CASTYMGASNSPLHF. Full variable domain (remainder filled in from reference TRBV5-1 and TRBJ1-6): KAGVTQTPRYLIKTRGQQVTLSCSPISGHRSVSWYQQTPGQGLQFLFEYFSETQRNKGNFPGRFSGRQFSNSRSEMNVSTLELGDSALYLCASTYMGASNSPLHFGNGTRLTVT.

The V and J genes are TRBV9 and TRBJ2-1; 9 bases map to TRBD2. Germline CDR1 SGDLS, CDR2 YYNGEE. This CDR3 is built from 16 residues. V gave up 0 bases and J gave up 10 bases; unmatched junction bases: 11. For the CDR3, the DNA is TGTGCCAGCAGCGTAGATGGCGGAGCGGGAGGTAGAGAGCAGTTCTTC. This gives the protein CASSVDGGAGGREQFF.

The CDR3 coding sequence is TGTGCCAGCAGTTTGTGGGGGAATCGGCCGAACACCGGGGAGCTGTTTTTT. Translating it yields CASSLWGNRPNTGELFF. The chain uses TRBV27 and TRBJ2-2; the D call may be TRBD1 or TRBD2 (5 bases each). Trimming cost V 3 bases and J 0 bases, with 14 bases left between them. This CDR3 has 17 residues. Germline CDR1 and CDR2: MNHEY and SMNVEV (reference sequence).

This clone has a handful of counts. V is TRBV11-2 and J is TRBJ2-5; unclear D gene. The CDR3 length is 15 residues. Trimming took off 5 bases at V and 6 bases at J, with 19 bases between the two ends. Germline V lookup: CDR1 SGHAT, CDR2 FQNNGV. The CDR3 is CASSGILGIDKTQYF. Written as DNA, the CDR3 is TGTGCCAGCAGCGGTATTCTCGGAATTGACAAGACCCAGTACTTC.

The chain employs TRBV6-1 and TRBJ2-1; no clear D. The CDR3 covers 15 residues. V was shortened by 1 base and J by 4 bases, with 11 bases between the two germline ends. The germline gives CDR1 MNHNS, CDR2 SASEGT. In nucleotides, the CDR3 is TGTGCCAGCAGTGAAGTTGGGCTAGTGTACAATGAGCAGTTCTTC. Residues: CASSEVGLVYNEQFF.

The rearrangement links TRBV6-1 to TRBJ2-7; the match to TRBD1 covers 8 bases. The V and J ends lost 4 bases and 2 bases, in that order; junction bases with no gene match: 7. This CDR3 has 15 amino acids. Germline V gene lookup returns CDR1 MNHNS and CDR2 SASEGT. CDR3 protein: CASSARQGLPYEQYF. Here the CDR3 DNA reads TGTGCCAGCAGTGCGCGACAGGGGCTCCCCTACGAGCAGTACTTC.

This clone has only one observation. This chain links TRBV5-8 with TRBJ1-2; the D is unclear. Germline V lookup: CDR1 SGHTS, CDR2 YDEGEE. This CDR3 is built from 10 residues. V was trimmed by 0 bases and J by 7 bases, leaving 1 base between them. CDR3 sequence: CASSLGGYTF. Here the CDR3 DNA reads TGTGCCAGCAGCTTGGGTGGCTACACCTTC.

Here the CDR3 reads CASSINDRAEAFF. Here the CDR3 DNA reads TGTGCCAGTAGTATTAATGACAGGGCTGAAGCTTTCTTT. J is TRBJ1-1 and V is TRBV19; TRBD1 agrees at 7 bases. V lost 3 bases, J lost 6 bases, and 4 bases stayed unmatched. CDR1 is LNHDA, CDR2 SQIVND, per germline (reference sequence). The CDR3 consists of 13 residues.

This sequence joins TRBV5-6 and TRBJ2-1, with D hard to call. The CDR3 runs 11 residues. V lost 0 bases and J lost 13, with 8 bases in between. Germline CDR1 and CDR2: SGHDT and YYEEEE. CDR3 loop: CASSLAGLQFF. The CDR3 nucleotides are TGTGCCAGCAGCTTGGCGGGTCTCCAGTTCTTC. Combining the CDR3 with reference TRBV5-6 and TRBJ2-1 gives the whole variable domain DAGVTQSPTHLIKTRGQQVTLRCSPKSGHDTVSWYQQALGQGPQFIFQYYEEEERQRGNFPDRFSGHQFPNYSSELNVNALLLGDSALYLCASSLAGLQFFGPGTRLTVL.

J is TRBJ1-2 and V is TRBV7-9; maybe TRBD1 (5 bases). Trimming took off 6 bases at V and 3 bases at J, with 17 bases between the two ends. CDR1 is SEHNR, CDR2 FQNEAQ, per germline (reference sequence). The CDR3 covers 15 residues. This CDR3 is CASSSRQSPYYGYTF. In DNA, the CDR3 is TGTGCCAGCAGTTCCCGACAGTCCCCATACTATGGCTACACCTTC.

The chain is built from TRBV6-6 and TRBJ1-1, with 9 nucleotides matching TRBD1. V lost 4 bases to trimming and J lost 4 bases; unmatched junction nucleotides: 7. CDR1 is MNHNY, CDR2 SVGAGI, per germline (reference sequence). This CDR3 contains 15 residues. CDR3 DNA sequence: TGTGCCAGCAGTTCCCCGGGACAGGGATCCACTGAAGCTTTCTTT. Protein: CASSSPGQGSTEAFF.

As concerns this clone: A clone one base away is much larger, so this may be a read error. V and J are TRBV9 and TRBJ2-3; D gene ambiguous. Germline V lookup: CDR1 SGDLS, CDR2 YYNGEE. With 0 bases removed from V and 5 bases from J, the gap between germline ends came to 4 bases. The CDR3 runs to 12 residues. The CDR3 here is CASSVAEDTQYF. CDR3 in DNA: TGTGCCAGCAGCGTAGCGGAAGATACGCAGTATTTT.

In this sample, this clone turned up a few times. CDR3 loop: CASKRGRTSGANVLTF. As DNA, the CDR3 is TGTGCCAGCAAACGAGGGCGGACCTCTGGGGCCAACGTCCTGACTTTC. The chain couples TRBV28 to TRBJ2-6, with D perhaps matching TRBD2 (5 bases). V was cut by 7 bases and J by 0 bases, with 13 bases left in between. Germline-derived CDR1 and CDR2 are MDHEN and SYDVKM. The CDR3 runs 16 residues.

This chain joins TRBV11-2 and TRBJ2-1; 8 bases agree with TRBD2. CDR1 is SGHAT, CDR2 FQNNGV, per germline. The CDR3 covers 13 residues. V was clipped by 2 bases and J by 15 bases; unmatched bases: 9. CDR3 nucleotides: TGTGCCAGCAGCTTATATCTGGCGGGAGGTAGGTTCTTC. This codes for CASSLYLAGGRFF. Full variable domain (remainder filled in from reference TRBV11-2 and TRBJ2-1): EAGVAQSPRYKIIEKRQSVAFWCNPISGHATLYWYQQILGQGPKLLIQFQNNGVVDDSQLPKDRFSAERLKGVDSTLKIQPAKLEDSAVYLCASSLYLAGGRFFGPGTRLTVL.

V and J are TRBV16 and TRBJ1-5, with D unresolved. The germline gives CDR1 KGHSY, CDR2 FQNENV. The V end was cut by 5 bases, the J end by 1 base, with 9 bases between. This CDR3 spans 14 amino acids. Written as DNA, the CDR3 is TGTGCCAGCAGCGAGGGCCTAAGCAATCAGCCCCAGCATTTT. Its protein is CASSEGLSNQPQHF.

A single count supports this clone. V is TRBV28 and J is TRBJ2-7; D gene ambiguous. Trimming left V 4 bases short and J 4 bases short, with 5 bases between. The CDR3 runs 11 residues. Germline CDR1 MDHEN, CDR2 SYDVKM. CDR3 DNA sequence: TGTGCCAGCAGTTACTCTTACGAGCAGTACTTC. This encodes CASSYSYEQYF.

This clone appeared a few times. The CDR3 bases are TGCGCCAGCAGCTTCGGACCTGGCGAAGAGACCCAGTACTTC. Translation gives CASSFGPGEETQYF. The chain employs TRBV5-1 and TRBJ2-5, with no clear D. This CDR3 is 14 amino acids long. Germline loops: CDR1 SGHRS, CDR2 YFSETQ. V was clipped by 2 bases and J by 3 bases, with 11 bases between them.

The chain recombines TRBV30 with TRBJ2-5; D unresolved. V shed 3 bases and J shed 5 bases, with 10 bases lying between them. The CDR3 covers 12 residues. From germline, CDR1 is GTSNPN and CDR2 SVGIG (reference sequence). CDR3 sequence (DNA): TGTGCCTGGAGCGCACGACGGGAGACCCAGTACTTC. Translation: CAWSARRETQYF.

This rearrangement joins TRBV6-6 to TRBJ2-3, with 7 bases aligning to TRBD1. Germline loops: CDR1 MNHNY, CDR2 SVGAGI (reference sequence). The CDR3 is 16 residues long. V lost 4 bases, J lost 0 bases, and 7 bases stayed unmatched. The CDR3 sequence: CASSSLGQRSTDTQYF. The CDR3 DNA is TGTGCCAGCAGTTCCCTGGGACAGCGGAGCACAGATACGCAGTATTTT.

This clone was counted a few times. The chain joins TRBV19 to TRBJ1-1; TRBD1 might be the D (6 bases). This CDR3 comprises 13 residues. In germline, CDR1 is LNHDA, CDR2 SQIVND (reference sequence). Deletions cut 5 bases from V and 8 bases from J, with 15 bases between. CDR3 sequence (DNA): TGTGCCAGTAGTGCGACCCCGGGGGGCGAAGCTTTCTTT. Protein product: CASSATPGGEAFF.

The chain couples TRBV11-2 to TRBJ2-2, with D maybe TRBD2 (5 bases). Germline V gene sequence: CDR1 SGHAT, CDR2 FQNNGV. This CDR3 contains 13 residues. The V and J ends lost 1 base and 7 bases respectively, with 7 bases between them. The CDR3 DNA reads as TGTGCCAGCAGCTTAGTCGGGATCGGGGAGCTGTTTTTT. It codes for CASSLVGIGELFF.

The chain recombines TRBV6-1 with TRBJ2-3; maybe TRBD2 (5 bases). V was clipped by 4 bases and J by 4 bases, with 9 bases between them. Germline values: CDR1 MNHNS, CDR2 SASEGT. The CDR3 loop spans 13 amino acids. CDR3 bases: TGTGCCAGCAGTGGACTATGGTCAGATACGCAGTATTTT. It codes for CASSGLWSDTQYF.